Reported below is one TCR beta chain. The antigen remains unidentified. Just one base apart from a much larger clone, this may be a read error. The CDR3 covers 19 residues. This sample stems from a study of T cell repertoires in cytomegalovirus infection. Looking at the study overall: Alongside well-studied HLA-B-restricted CMV epitopes, recently identified HLA-C-restricted CMV epitopes were also used.

Points from the study as a whole: The ex vivo response showed dominance by HLA-C-restricted CMV-specific TCR beta clonotypes. Public TCR beta family frequency separated CMV-and-HLA carriers, including in an independent cohort.

TCRdb reanalysed the reads using MiXCR and keeps one entry per CDR3 protein. Here the sample spans hundreds of thousands of distinct CDR3 sequences, approximately 31% being singletons. Source: cultured CD8+ T cells from PBMCs, taken from culture after CMV antigen stimulation. This receptor was taken from a human donor in good health (CMV status not recorded). Some clones in this sample may be carry-over from other donors' samples. The rearrangement links TRBV12-3 or TRBV12-4 to TRBJ2-2, with 15 bases identical to TRBD2. CDR3 sequence: CASSPSGTSGGKNTGEPFF. The CDR3 nucleotides read TGTGCCAGCAGTCCCTCCGGGACTAGCGGGGGGAAGAACACCGGGGAGCCGTTTTTT.